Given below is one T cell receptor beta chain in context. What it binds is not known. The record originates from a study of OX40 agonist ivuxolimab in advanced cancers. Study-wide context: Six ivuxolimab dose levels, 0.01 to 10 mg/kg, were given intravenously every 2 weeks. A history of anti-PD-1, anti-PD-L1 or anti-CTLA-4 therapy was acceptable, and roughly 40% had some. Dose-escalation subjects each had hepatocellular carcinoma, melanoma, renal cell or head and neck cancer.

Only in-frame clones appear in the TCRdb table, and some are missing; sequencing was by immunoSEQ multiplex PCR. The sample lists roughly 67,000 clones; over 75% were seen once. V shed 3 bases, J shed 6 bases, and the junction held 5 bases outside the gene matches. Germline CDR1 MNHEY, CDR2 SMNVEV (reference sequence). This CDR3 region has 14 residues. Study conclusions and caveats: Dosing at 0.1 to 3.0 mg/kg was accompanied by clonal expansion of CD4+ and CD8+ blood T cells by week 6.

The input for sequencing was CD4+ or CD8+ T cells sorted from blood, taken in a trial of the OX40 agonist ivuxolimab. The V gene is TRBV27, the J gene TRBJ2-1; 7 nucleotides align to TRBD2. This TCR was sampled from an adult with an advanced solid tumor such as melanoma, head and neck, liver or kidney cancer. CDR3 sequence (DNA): TGTGCCAGCAGTTTGGAGCGGGGAGGCAATGAGCAGTTCTTC. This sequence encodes CASSLERGGNEQFF.